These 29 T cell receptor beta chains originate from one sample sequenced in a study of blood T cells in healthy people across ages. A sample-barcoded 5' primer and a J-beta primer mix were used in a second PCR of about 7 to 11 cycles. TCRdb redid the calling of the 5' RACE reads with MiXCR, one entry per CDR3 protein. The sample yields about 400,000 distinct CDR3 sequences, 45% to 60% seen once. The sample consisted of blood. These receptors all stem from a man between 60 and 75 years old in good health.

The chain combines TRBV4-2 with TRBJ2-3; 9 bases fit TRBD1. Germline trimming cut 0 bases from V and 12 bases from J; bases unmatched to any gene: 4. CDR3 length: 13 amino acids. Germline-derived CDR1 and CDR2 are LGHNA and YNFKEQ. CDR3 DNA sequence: TGTGCCAGCAGCCAAGATGGGACAGGGACTCAGTATTTT. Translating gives CASSQDGTGTQYF.

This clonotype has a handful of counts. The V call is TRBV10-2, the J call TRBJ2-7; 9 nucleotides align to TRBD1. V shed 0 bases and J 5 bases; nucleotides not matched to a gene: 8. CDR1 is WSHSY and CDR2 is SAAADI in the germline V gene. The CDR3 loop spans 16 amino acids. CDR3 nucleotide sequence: TGCGCCAGCAGTGAGTCAAACCCGGGACAGGGCCACGAGCAGTACTTC. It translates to CASSESNPGQGHEQYF.

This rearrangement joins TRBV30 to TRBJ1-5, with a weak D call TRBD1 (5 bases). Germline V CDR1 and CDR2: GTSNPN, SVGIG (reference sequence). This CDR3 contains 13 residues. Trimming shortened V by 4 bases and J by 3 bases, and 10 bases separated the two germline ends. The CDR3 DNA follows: TGTGCCTGGAATCAGGGTTTCAATCAGCCCCAGCATTTT. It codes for CAWNQGFNQPQHF.

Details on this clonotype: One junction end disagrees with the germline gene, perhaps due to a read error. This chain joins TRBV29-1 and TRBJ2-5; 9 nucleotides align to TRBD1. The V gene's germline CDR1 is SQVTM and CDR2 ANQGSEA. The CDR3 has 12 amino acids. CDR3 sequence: CGGGTGQETRYF. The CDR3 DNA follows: TGCGGCGGCGGGACAGGGCAAGAGACCCGGTACTTC.

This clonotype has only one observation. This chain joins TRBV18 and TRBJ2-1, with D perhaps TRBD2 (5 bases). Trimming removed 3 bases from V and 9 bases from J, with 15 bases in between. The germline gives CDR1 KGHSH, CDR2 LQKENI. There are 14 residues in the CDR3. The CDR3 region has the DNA TGTGCCAGCTCACCGGAGGCGTTTCGGTCTGAGCAGTTCTTC. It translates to CASSPEAFRSEQFF.

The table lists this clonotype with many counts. The CDR3 sequence is CASSLGGGFAYEQYF. In nucleotides, the CDR3 is TGTGCCAGCAGCTTGGGGGGGGGATTTGCCTACGAGCAGTACTTC. V and J are TRBV5-6 and TRBJ2-7; 7 bases match TRBD2. Germline CDR1 is SGHDT and CDR2 is YYEEEE. The CDR3 consists of 15 residues. J gave up 2 bases and V 0 bases, and 5 bases lay outside the gene matches.

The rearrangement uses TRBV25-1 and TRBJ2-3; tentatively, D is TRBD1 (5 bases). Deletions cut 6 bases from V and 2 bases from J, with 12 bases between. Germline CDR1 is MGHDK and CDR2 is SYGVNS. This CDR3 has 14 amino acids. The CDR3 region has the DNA TGTGCCAGCAGAGGGTACAGGTTCACAGATACGCAGTATTTT. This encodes CASRGYRFTDTQYF.

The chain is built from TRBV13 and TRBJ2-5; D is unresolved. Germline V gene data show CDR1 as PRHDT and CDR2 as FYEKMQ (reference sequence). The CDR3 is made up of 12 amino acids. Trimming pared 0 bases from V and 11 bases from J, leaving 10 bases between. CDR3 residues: CASSLGRTEQYF. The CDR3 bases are TGTGCCAGCAGCTTAGGAAGAACAGAGCAGTACTTC.

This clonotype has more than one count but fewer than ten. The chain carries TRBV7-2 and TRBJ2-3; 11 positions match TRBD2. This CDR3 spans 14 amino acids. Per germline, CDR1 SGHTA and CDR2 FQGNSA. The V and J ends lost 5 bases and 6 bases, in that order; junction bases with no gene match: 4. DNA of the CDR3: TGTGCCAGCAGCCCTAGCGGGGGGTCCGATACGCAGTATTTT. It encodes CASSPSGGSDTQYF.

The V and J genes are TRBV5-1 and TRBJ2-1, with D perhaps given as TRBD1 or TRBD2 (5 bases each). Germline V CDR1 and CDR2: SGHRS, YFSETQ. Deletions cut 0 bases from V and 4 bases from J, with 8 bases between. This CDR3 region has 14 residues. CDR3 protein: CASSLEGPYNEQFF. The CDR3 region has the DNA TGCGCCAGCAGCTTGGAGGGACCTTACAATGAGCAGTTCTTC. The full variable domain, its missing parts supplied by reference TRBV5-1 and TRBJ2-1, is KAGVTQTPRYLIKTRGQQVTLSCSPISGHRSVSWYQQTPGQGLQFLFEYFSETQRNKGNFPGRFSGRQFSNSRSEMNVSTLELGDSALYLCASSLEGPYNEQFFGPGTRLTVL.

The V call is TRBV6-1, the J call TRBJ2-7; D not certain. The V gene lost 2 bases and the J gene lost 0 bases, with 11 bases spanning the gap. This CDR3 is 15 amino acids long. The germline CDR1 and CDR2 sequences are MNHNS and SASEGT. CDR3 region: CASSELPSGSYEQYF. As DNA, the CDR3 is TGTGCCAGCAGTGAACTCCCTTCGGGCTCCTACGAGCAGTACTTC.

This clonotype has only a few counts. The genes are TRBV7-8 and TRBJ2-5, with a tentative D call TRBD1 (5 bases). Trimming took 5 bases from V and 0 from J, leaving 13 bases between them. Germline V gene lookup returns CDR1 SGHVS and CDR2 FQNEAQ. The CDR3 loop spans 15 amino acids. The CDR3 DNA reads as TGTGCCAGCAGCCGCAGGACACAGTACCAAGAGACCCAGTACTTC. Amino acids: CASSRRTQYQETQYF.

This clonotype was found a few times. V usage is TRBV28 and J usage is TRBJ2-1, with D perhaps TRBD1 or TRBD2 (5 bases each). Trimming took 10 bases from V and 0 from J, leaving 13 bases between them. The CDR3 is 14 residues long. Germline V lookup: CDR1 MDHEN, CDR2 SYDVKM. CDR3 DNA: TGTGCCATGATAAGGGACCACTCCTACAATGAGCAGTTCTTC. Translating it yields CAMIRDHSYNEQFF.

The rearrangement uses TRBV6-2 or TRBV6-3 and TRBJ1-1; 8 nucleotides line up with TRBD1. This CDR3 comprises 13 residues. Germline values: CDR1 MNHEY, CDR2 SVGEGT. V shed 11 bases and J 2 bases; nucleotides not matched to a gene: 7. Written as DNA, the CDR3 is TGTGCCGCCCAGGACAGGGCCAACACTGAAGCTTTCTTT. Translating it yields CAAQDRANTEAFF.

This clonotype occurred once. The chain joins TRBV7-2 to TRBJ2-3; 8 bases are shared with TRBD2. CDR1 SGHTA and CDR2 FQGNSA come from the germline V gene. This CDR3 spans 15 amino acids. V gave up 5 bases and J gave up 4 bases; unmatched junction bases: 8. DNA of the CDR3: TGTGCCAGCAGCACTAAGCGGGAGTTGTCAGATACGCAGTATTTT. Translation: CASSTKRELSDTQYF.

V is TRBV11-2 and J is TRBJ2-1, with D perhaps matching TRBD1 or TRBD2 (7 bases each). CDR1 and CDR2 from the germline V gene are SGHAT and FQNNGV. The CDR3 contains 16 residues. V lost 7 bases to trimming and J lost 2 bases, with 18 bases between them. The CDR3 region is CASTLQGGRPYNEQFF. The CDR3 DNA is TGTGCCAGCACCCTTCAGGGGGGGCGTCCCTACAATGAGCAGTTCTTC. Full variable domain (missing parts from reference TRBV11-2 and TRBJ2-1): EAGVAQSPRYKIIEKRQSVAFWCNPISGHATLYWYQQILGQGPKLLIQFQNNGVVDDSQLPKDRFSAERLKGVDSTLKIQPAKLEDSAVYLCASTLQGGRPYNEQFFGPGTRLTVL.

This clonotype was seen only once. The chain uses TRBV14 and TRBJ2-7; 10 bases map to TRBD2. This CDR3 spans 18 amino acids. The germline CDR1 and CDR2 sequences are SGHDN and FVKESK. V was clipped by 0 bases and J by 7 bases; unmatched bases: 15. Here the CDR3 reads CASSQEGWTSGACNEQYF. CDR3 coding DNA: TGTGCCAGCAGCCAAGAAGGGTGGACTAGCGGAGCATGCAATGAGCAGTACTTC.

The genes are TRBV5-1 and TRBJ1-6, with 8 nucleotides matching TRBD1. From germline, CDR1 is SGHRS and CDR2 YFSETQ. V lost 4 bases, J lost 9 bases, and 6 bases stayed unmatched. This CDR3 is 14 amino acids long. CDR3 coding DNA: TGCGCCAGCAGCCGTTCCGGGACAGGTTCACCCCTCCACTTT. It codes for CASSRSGTGSPLHF.

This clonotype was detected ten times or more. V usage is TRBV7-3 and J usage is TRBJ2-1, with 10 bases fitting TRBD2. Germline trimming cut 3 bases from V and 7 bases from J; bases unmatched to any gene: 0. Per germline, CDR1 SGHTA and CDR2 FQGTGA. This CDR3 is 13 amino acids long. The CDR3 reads CASSFSGRNEQFF. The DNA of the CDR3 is TGTGCCAGCAGCTTTAGCGGGAGGAATGAGCAGTTCTTC.

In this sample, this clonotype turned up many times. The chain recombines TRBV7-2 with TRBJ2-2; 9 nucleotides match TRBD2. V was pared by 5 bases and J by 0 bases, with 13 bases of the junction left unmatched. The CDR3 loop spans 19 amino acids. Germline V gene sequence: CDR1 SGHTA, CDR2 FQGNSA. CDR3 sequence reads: CASSLSWASGRSNTGELFF. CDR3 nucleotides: TGTGCCAGCAGCCTAAGCTGGGCGAGCGGGAGGTCGAACACCGGGGAGCTGTTTTTT.

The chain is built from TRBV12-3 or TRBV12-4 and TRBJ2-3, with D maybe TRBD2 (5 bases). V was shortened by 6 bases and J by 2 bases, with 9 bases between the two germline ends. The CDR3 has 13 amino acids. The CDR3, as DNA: TGTGCCAGCAGGAGGGCCCCCACAGATACGCAGTATTTT. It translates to CASRRAPTDTQYF.

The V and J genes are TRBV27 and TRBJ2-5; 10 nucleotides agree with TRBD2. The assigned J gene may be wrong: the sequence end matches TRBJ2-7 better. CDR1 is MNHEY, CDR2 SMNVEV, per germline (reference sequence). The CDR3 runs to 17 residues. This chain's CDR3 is CASSLTAGTSDLYEQYF. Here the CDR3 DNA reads TGTGCCAGCAGTCTAACCGCCGGGACTAGCGACCTCTACGAGCAGTACTTC.

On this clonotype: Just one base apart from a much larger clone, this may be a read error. CDR3 protein: CASSRGGSSYNERFF. The CDR3 DNA reads as TGTGCCAGCAGCCGCGGGGGGAGCTCCTACAATGAGCGGTTCTTC. The genes are TRBV6-2 or TRBV6-3 and TRBJ2-1; 8 positions agree with TRBD2. CDR3 length: 15 amino acids. Germline V gene lookup returns CDR1 MNHEY and CDR2 SVGEGT.

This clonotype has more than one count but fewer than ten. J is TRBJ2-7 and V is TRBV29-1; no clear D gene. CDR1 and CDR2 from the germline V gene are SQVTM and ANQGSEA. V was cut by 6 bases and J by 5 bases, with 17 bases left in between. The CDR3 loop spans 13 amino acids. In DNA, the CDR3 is TGCAGCGTCGCTCCCAGCGTGGCAGACGAGCAGTACTTC. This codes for CSVAPSVADEQYF.

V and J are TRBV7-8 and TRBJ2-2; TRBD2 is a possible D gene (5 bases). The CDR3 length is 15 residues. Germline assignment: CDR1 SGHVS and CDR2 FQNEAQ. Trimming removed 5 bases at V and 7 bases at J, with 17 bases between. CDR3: CASSPRASGDGELFF. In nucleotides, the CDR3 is TGTGCCAGCAGCCCGCGGGCCTCTGGAGACGGGGAGCTGTTTTTT.

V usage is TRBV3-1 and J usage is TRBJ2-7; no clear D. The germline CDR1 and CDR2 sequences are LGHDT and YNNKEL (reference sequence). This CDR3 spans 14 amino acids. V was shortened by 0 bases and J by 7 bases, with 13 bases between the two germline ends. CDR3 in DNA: TGTGCCAGCAGCCAAGAAGGCAGGCTGGGGGAGCAGTACTTC. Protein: CASSQEGRLGEQYF.

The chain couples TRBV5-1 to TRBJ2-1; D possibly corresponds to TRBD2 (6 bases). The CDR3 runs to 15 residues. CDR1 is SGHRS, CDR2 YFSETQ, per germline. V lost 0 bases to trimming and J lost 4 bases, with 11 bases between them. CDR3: CASSLVASAYNEQFF. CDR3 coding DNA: TGCGCCAGCAGCTTGGTTGCTAGCGCATACAATGAGCAGTTCTTC. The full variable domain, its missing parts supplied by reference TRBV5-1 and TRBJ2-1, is KAGVTQTPRYLIKTRGQQVTLSCSPISGHRSVSWYQQTPGQGLQFLFEYFSETQRNKGNFPGRFSGRQFSNSRSEMNVSTLELGDSALYLCASSLVASAYNEQFFGPGTRLTVL.

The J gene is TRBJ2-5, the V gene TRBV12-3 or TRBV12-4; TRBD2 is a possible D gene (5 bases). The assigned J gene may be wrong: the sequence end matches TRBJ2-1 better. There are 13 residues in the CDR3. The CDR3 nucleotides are TGTGCCAGCAGGCCCGGGGTATCCAATGAGCAGTTCTTC. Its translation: CASRPGVSNEQFF.

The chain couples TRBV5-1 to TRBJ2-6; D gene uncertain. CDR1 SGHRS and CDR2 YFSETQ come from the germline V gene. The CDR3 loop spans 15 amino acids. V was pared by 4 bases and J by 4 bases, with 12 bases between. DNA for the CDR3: TGCGCCAGCAGCGCTTCCCTGGGAGGGGCCAACGTCCTGACTTTC. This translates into CASSASLGGANVLTF.